Sequencing of this T cell receptor beta chain was carried out in a study of blood T cell repertoires in COVID-19. Study in general: The study drew acute and convalescent COVID-19 samples from the United States, Italy and Spain.

The participants were between about 18 and 90 years old and came from 20 to 30 US areas. Participants had their cohort set by participant-reported clinical history. The CDR3 extends over 13 amino acids. V dropped 2 bases and J dropped 6; count of bases not matched to a gene: 0. Germline loops: CDR1 MRHNA, CDR2 SNTAGT. The data were produced by immunoSEQ multiplex PCR, yet TCRdb's version contains in-frame clones alone and is incomplete. The table shows 250,000 or so clones, with roughly 88% occurring only once. The sequence derives from a woman aged 40-49 years who had been exposed to COVID-19. This rearrangement joins TRBV6-4 to TRBJ2-2; 7 nucleotides line up with TRBD2. What was sequenced was PBMCs or T cells enriched from blood (not recorded which). Here the CDR3 reads CASSDGGAGELFF. In DNA form, the CDR3 reads TGTGCCAGCAGTGACGGGGGGGCCGGGGAGCTGTTTTTT.